Shown below are 10 T cell receptor beta chains from a single sample sequenced in a study of identical twins. One entry per CDR3 protein results from TCRdb running MiXCR on the 5' RACE reads. In the table there are 400,000 to 550,000 distinct CDR3 sequences, approximately 24% of which are singletons. These data also formed part of another study, on T cells expressing NK-cell markers.

The sequenced sample consisted of CD4+ T cells sorted from blood. The receptors derive from a young woman in good health.

This clonotype was observed a few times. The chain employs TRBV7-8 and TRBJ1-2; weak D call: TRBD1 (5 bases). This CDR3 comprises 15 residues. Germline lookup yields CDR1 SGHVS and CDR2 FQNEAQ. Trimming pared 1 base from V and 4 bases from J, leaving 13 bases between. Written as DNA, the CDR3 is TGTGCCAGCAGCTTAGACGGGGCGCGGGGCTATGGCTACACCTTC. Its translation: CASSLDGARGYGYTF.

This clonotype was detected only a few times. The chain uses TRBV9 and TRBJ2-1, with TRBD2 matching 13 bases. Germline V lookup: CDR1 SGDLS, CDR2 YYNGEE. J lost 6 bases, V lost 5 bases, and 5 bases had no gene match. The CDR3 loop spans 15 amino acids. In DNA form, the CDR3 reads TGTGCCAGCAGTGCCGGGACTAGCGGGATCAATGAGCAGTTCTTC. It is translated as CASSAGTSGINEQFF. The full variable domain, in which reference TRBV9 and TRBJ2-1 provide the parts outside the CDR3, is DSGVTQTPKHLITATGQRVTLRCSPRSGDLSVYWYQQSLDQGLQFLIQYYNGEERAKGNILERFSAQQFPDLHSELNLSSLELGDSALYFCASSAGTSGINEQFFGPGTRLTVL.

This chain links TRBV6-5 with TRBJ2-3; the match to TRBD2 covers 8 bases. The CDR3 runs to 16 residues. The germline gives CDR1 MNHEY, CDR2 SVGAGI. V was pared by 0 bases and J by 5 bases, with 7 bases of the junction left unmatched. CDR3 in DNA: TGTGCCAGCAGTTACTCGATGGGCGGGGGGAGAGATACGCAGTATTTT. This codes for CASSYSMGGGRDTQYF.

In this sample, this clonotype turned up many times. The chain links TRBV12-3 or TRBV12-4 to TRBJ1-5; 7 nucleotides line up with TRBD1. Trimming removed 11 bases from V and 1 base from J; junction bases left unmatched: 5. The CDR3 runs 13 residues. CDR3 nucleotides: TGTGCCGGATCACAGGGGAGCAATCAGCCCCAGCATTTT. Translation gives CAGSQGSNQPQHF.

The chain joins TRBV12-3 or TRBV12-4 to TRBJ2-3, with TRBD2 identical over 10 bases. CDR3 length: 17 amino acids. With 3 bases clipped from V and 3 bases from J, the junction kept 9 bases outside the gene matches. The CDR3 DNA is TGTGCCAGCAGTTTCGGGAGCGGGGGGGTGAAGACAGATACGCAGTATTTT. Its protein product is CASSFGSGGVKTDTQYF.

This chain uses TRBV12-1 with TRBJ2-7. TRBV12-1 is termed a pseudogene. CDR3 length equals 14 residues. The CDR3 sequence: CASSVLRRVYEQYF. For the CDR3, the DNA is TGTGCCAGCAGCGTACTTCGTAGGGTCTACGAGCAGTACTTC.

This chain connects TRBV28 to TRBJ1-1, with D possibly being TRBD1 (5 bases). V gave up 4 bases and J gave up 5 bases, with 14 bases separating them. This CDR3 is 14 amino acids long. Looked up from germline, CDR1 is MDHEN and CDR2 is SYDVKM. The CDR3 spells CASSSPGLGTEAFF. CDR3 in DNA: TGTGCCAGCAGTTCCCCAGGGCTAGGGACTGAAGCTTTCTTT.

The chain uses TRBV2 and TRBJ1-2; possibly TRBD1 for D (6 bases). Germline assignment: CDR1 SNHLY and CDR2 FYNNEI. The CDR3 is made up of 14 amino acids. Trimming took 5 bases from V and 7 from J, leaving 17 bases between them. The DNA for the CDR3 is TGTGCCAGCAGTCTCAGCGAGGGGGTGGGTGGCTACACCTTC. Encoded protein: CASSLSEGVGGYTF.

A few counts support this clonotype. The rearrangement links TRBV7-2 to TRBJ1-4, with 7 bases that match TRBD1. This CDR3 spans 14 amino acids. Germline V lookup: CDR1 SGHTA, CDR2 FQGNSA. The ends lost 5 bases at V and 7 bases at J; junction bases unmatched: 7. The CDR3 spells CASSLQYRGEKLFF. In DNA form, the CDR3 reads TGTGCCAGCAGCCTCCAATACAGGGGTGAAAAACTGTTTTTT.

This clonotype has a count of ten or more. This sequence joins TRBV6-1 and TRBJ1-2; perhaps TRBD1 as D (6 bases). Trimming took 3 bases from V and 4 from J, leaving 12 bases between them. This CDR3 has 14 amino acids. Germline V lookup: CDR1 MNHNS, CDR2 SASEGT. CDR3 sequence (DNA): TGTGCCAGCAGTGAGGATCGGGACACCTATGGCTACACCTTC. Translating gives CASSEDRDTYGYTF.